This is a list of T cell receptor beta chains from one sample in a study of shared clonotypes between healthy human individuals. Assay used: immunoSEQ multiplex PCR; TCRdb lists only in-frame clones, some missing. The table records some 1 million clones, around 75% of them present only once. The sequencing input was memory CD4+ T cells sorted from blood. The source of these receptors is a man between 18 and 35 years old in good health. The CDR3 runs from the conserved cysteine through the conserved F or W. The order of the fields is V gene, D gene, clone size, J gene, CDR3 protein, CDR3 DNA. A D gene is named only where the DNA matches it firmly. Only some rows state a clone size, as once, few, many or a class for expanded clones.

TRBV19,.,.,TRBJ2-3,CASREAGASTDTQYF,TGTGCCAGTAGAGAGGCAGGGGCAAGCACAGATACGCAGTATTTT
TRBV30,TRBD1,.,TRBJ2-7,CAYSRDSFYEQYF,TGTGCCTACAGCCGGGACAGCTTCTACGAGCAGTACTTC
TRBV28,.,.,TRBJ1-1,CASSLSGRGAFF,TGTGCCAGCAGTTTATCGGGGAGGGGAGCTTTCTTT
TRBV5-1,TRBD2,.,TRBJ2-5,CATRPVAGQQETQYF,TGCGCCACCAGACCTGTAGCGGGGCAACAAGAGACCCAGTACTTC
TRBV6-1,.,.,TRBJ2-3,CASSLRGQGPDTQYF,TGTGCCAGCAGTCTGAGGGGTCAGGGGCCAGATACGCAGTATTTT
TRBV10-3,.,.,TRBJ1-2,CANWAGDGYTF,TGTGCCAACTGGGCAGGGGATGGCTACACCTTC
TRBV7-9,.,.,TRBJ2-1,CASSLFKGTSWNEQFF,TGTGCCAGCAGCTTATTTAAGGGTACCTCTTGGAATGAGCAGTTCTTC
TRBV4-1,.,few,TRBJ2-5,CASSQSPTQETQYF,TGCGCCAGCAGCCAGAGTCCGACACAAGAGACCCAGTACTTC
TRBV29-1,.,few,TRBJ2-7,CSGRFPYEQYF,TGCAGCGGGAGGTTTCCCTACGAGCAGTACTTC
TRBV25-1,TRBD2,.,TRBJ2-1,CASSDFTSGGQEQFF,TGTGCCAGCAGTGACTTCACTAGCGGGGGACAGGAGCAGTTCTTC
TRBV6-5,TRBD1,.,TRBJ2-5,CASSYRTGDRETQYF,TGTGCCAGCAGTTACCGGACAGGGGATCGAGAGACCCAGTACTTC
TRBV29-1,.,once,TRBJ2-5,CSLGGGVQETQYF,TGCAGCCTGGGAGGAGGGGTCCAAGAGACCCAGTACTTC
TRBV7-2,.,many,TRBJ2-7,CASSLEASREQYF,TGTGCCAGCAGCTTAGAGGCTAGCAGAGAGCAGTACTTC
TRBV5-1,.,few,TRBJ2-5,CASSWDQETQYF,TGCGCCAGCAGCTGGGACCAAGAGACCCAGTACTTC
TRBV6-6,.,.,TRBJ1-2,CASSLTDRSNYGYTF,TGTGCCAGCAGTTTAACCGACAGGAGCAACTATGGCTACACCTTC
TRBV5-4,TRBD2,.,TRBJ2-1,CASSRTSGAYNEQFF,TGTGCCAGCAGCCGGACTAGCGGGGCCTACAATGAGCAGTTCTTC
TRBV11-2,.,.,TRBJ2-7,CASSLDGAASYEQYF,TGTGCCAGCAGCTTAGATGGGGCGGCTTCCTACGAGCAGTACTTC
TRBV28,.,once,TRBJ1-2,CASSLNRESGYTF,TGTGCCAGCAGTCTAAACAGGGAAAGTGGCTACACCTTC
TRBV28,TRBD1,.,TRBJ2-7,CASSPGDRAYEQYF,TGTGCCAGCAGTCCGGGGGACAGGGCCTACGAGCAGTACTTC
TRBV7-6,.,.,TRBJ2-5,CASSRPSETQYF,TGTGCCAGCAGCCGGCCCTCAGAGACCCAGTACTTC
TRBV2,.,few,TRBJ1-2,CASSVTGLYGYTF,TGTGCCAGCAGTGTAACAGGGCTTTATGGCTACACCTTC
TRBV7-7,.,.,TRBJ2-2,CASSLESKAGELFF,TGTGCTAGCAGCTTAGAGTCCAAAGCCGGGGAGCTGTTTTTT
TRBV5-1,.,many,TRBJ2-2,CASSYNRNTGELFF,TGCGCCAGCAGCTACAACCGGAACACCGGGGAGCTGTTTTTT
TRBV30,TRBD1,few,TRBJ1-1,CAWSRGDTEAFF,TGTGCCTGGAGCAGGGGGGACACTGAAGCTTTCTTT
TRBV5-1,.,.,TRBJ2-1,CASRQNTGYEQFF,TGCGCCAGCAGGCAAAATACAGGGTATGAGCAGTTCTTC
TRBV7-2,.,.,TRBJ2-3,CASSSRGGATDTQYF,TGTGCCAGCAGCTCGAGGGGGGGGGCCACAGATACGCAGTATTTT
TRBV28,.,.,TRBJ1-1,CASSSGLWEALF,TGTGCCAGCAGTTCGGGCCTGTGGGAGGCTCTCTTT
TRBV10-1,.,few,TRBJ2-1,CASSESIGEQFF,TGCGCCAGCAGTGAGTCTATTGGGGAGCAGTTCTTC
TRBV19,.,.,TRBJ1-6,CASSIDRSPLHF,TGTGCCAGTAGTATAGATCGCTCACCCCTCCACTTT
TRBV7-2,.,many,TRBJ2-1,CASSLGFRGDEQFF,TGTGCCAGCAGCTTAGGGTTTCGGGGCGATGAGCAGTTCTTC
TRBV7-9,TRBD1,.,TRBJ2-1,CASSLTLTGENEQFF,TGTGCCAGCAGCTTAACGTTGACAGGGGAGAATGAGCAGTTCTTC
TRBV2,.,.,TRBJ2-7,CASSDLAVTSYEQYF,TGTGCCAGCAGTGACTTGGCGGTAACCTCCTACGAGCAGTACTTC
TRBV7-2,.,.,TRBJ2-5,CASSLRRGQETQYF,TGTGCCAGCAGCTTAAGGAGAGGCCAAGAGACCCAGTACTTC
TRBV7-9,TRBD1,.,TRBJ1-5,CASSTGTGNQPQHF,TGTGCCAGCAGTACCGGGACAGGCAATCAGCCCCAGCATTTT
TRBV5-8,TRBD1,.,TRBJ2-2,CASSLEQGGTGELFF,TGTGCCAGCAGCTTGGAACAGGGGGGAACCGGGGAGCTGTTTTTT
TRBV6-1,.,.,TRBJ1-6,CASSEARGGTYNSPLHF,TGTGCCAGCAGTGAAGCGCGGGGTGGAACCTATAATTCACCCCTCCACTTT
TRBV6-1,.,once,TRBJ2-7,CASSDRVYEQYF,TGTGCCAGCAGTGATAGAGTTTACGAGCAGTACTTC
TRBV10-3,.,.,TRBJ2-5,CAISVGAEKWTQYF,TGTGCCATCAGTGTAGGCGCAGAAAAATGGACCCAGTACTTC
TRBV28,TRBD1,.,TRBJ1-2,CASSFGRGDNGYTF,TGTGCCAGCAGTTTTGGCAGGGGGGATAATGGCTACACCTTC
TRBV4-1,.,.,TRBJ1-2,CASSVQSNYGYTF,TGCGCCAGCAGCGTACAGAGTAACTATGGCTACACCTTC
TRBV6-1,.,.,TRBJ1-1,CASTWNTEAFF,TGTGCCAGCACTTGGAACACTGAAGCTTTCTTT
TRBV28,TRBD1,.,TRBJ2-7,CASSPTGGWYEQYF,TGTGCCAGCAGCCCGACAGGGGGTTGGTACGAGCAGTACTTC
TRBV30,.,.,TRBJ2-3,CAGSVSSTDTQYF,TGTGCCGGTAGCGTATCTAGCACAGATACGCAGTATTTT
TRBV5-4,.,once,TRBJ1-4,CASSSKGTNEKLFF,TGTGCCAGCAGCTCAAAGGGGACTAATGAAAAACTGTTTTTT
TRBV5-6,.,once,TRBJ2-3,CASSLVGFGGTDTQYF,TGTGCCAGCAGCTTGGTCGGGTTTGGTGGCACAGATACGCAGTATTTT
TRBV5-1,.,few,TRBJ1-1,CASSGDSREAFF,TGCGCCAGCAGCGGTGACAGTCGTGAAGCTTTCTTT
TRBV5-4,.,.,TRBJ2-3,CASSFTVRGADTQYF,TGTGCCAGCAGCTTTACAGTTAGGGGGGCAGATACGCAGTATTTT
TRBV19,TRBD1,.,TRBJ2-7,CASKSGTGGGEQYF,TGTGCCAGCAAAAGCGGGACAGGGGGAGGCGAGCAGTACTTC
TRBV28,.,.,TRBJ2-7,CASSLARAYEQYF,TGTGCCAGCAGTTTAGCCAGGGCCTACGAGCAGTACTTC